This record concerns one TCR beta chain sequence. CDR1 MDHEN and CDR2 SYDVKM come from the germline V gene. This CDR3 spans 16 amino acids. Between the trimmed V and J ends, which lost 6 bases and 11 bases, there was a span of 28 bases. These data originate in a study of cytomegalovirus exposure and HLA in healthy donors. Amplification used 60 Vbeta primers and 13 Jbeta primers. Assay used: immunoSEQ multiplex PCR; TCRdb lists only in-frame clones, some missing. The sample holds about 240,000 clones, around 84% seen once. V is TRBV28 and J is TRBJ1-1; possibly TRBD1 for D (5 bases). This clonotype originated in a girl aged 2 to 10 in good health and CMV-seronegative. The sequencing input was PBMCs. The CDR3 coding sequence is TGTGCCAGCAGCACGGGGGAGGGGTGGCCGGATGACTCCGCTTTCTTT. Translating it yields CASSTGEGWPDDSAFF.